The 29 T cell receptor beta chains below were found in one sample sequenced in a study of cytomegalovirus exposure and HLA in healthy donors. The PCR used 60 Vbeta and 13 Jbeta primers. Only in-frame clones appear in the TCRdb table, and some are missing; sequencing was by immunoSEQ multiplex PCR. The data show fewer than 250,000 clones, around 79% seen once. Sequencing was done on a sample of PBMCs. All receptors derive from a woman aged 18-29 years in good health and CMV-seronegative.

The rearrangement joins TRBV15 to TRBJ1-2; no clear D gene. V lost 6 bases and J lost 1, with 12 bases in between. Per germline, CDR1 LNHNV and CDR2 YYDKDF (reference sequence). CDR3 length: 14 amino acids. The CDR3: CATRLGGINYGYTF. In DNA, the CDR3 is TGTGCCACCAGGCTAGGAGGGATTAACTATGGCTACACCTTC.

The chain employs TRBV12-5 and TRBJ2-1; no firm D call. CDR3 length equals 12 residues. Trimming stripped 3 bases from V and 10 bases from J, with 10 bases between. CDR1 and CDR2 (germline): LGHNT, FRNRAP. CDR3 region: CASGFVVSEQFF. CDR3 in DNA: TGTGCTAGTGGTTTCGTCGTATCCGAGCAGTTCTTC. The full variable domain, with the rest looked up from reference TRBV12-5 and TRBJ2-1, is DARVTQTPRHKVTEMGQEVTMRCQPILGHNTVFWYRQTMMQGLELLAYFRNRAPLDDSGMPKDRFSAEMPDATLATLKIQPSEPRDSAVYFCASGFVVSEQFFGPGTRLTVL.

The chain employs TRBV5-4 and TRBJ2-7; 10 bases line up with TRBD2. The germline gives CDR1 SGHNT, CDR2 YYREEE (reference sequence). This CDR3 spans 15 amino acids. The J segment lost 2 bases and the V segment lost 2 bases, leaving 4 bases of the junction unmatched. The CDR3 DNA is TGTGCCAGCAGCTTAGGAGCGGGAGGGCCCTACGAGCAGTACTTC. Translation: CASSLGAGGPYEQYF.

The chain employs TRBV13 and TRBJ2-2, with 13 positions matching TRBD2. The CDR3 runs to 17 residues. Looked up from germline, CDR1 is PRHDT and CDR2 is FYEKMQ (reference sequence). J was trimmed by 1 base and V by 4 bases; bases with no gene match: 3. This CDR3 is CASSWTSGGLNTGELFF. CDR3 in DNA: TGTGCCAGCAGCTGGACTAGCGGGGGCCTGAACACCGGGGAGCTGTTTTTT.

V usage is TRBV2 and J usage is TRBJ2-5; possible D gene TRBD1, 6 bases. The J call may be wrong; the DNA end is better matched by TRBJ2-7. Per the germline V gene, CDR1 is SNHLY and CDR2 is FYNNEI. This CDR3 comprises 14 residues. As DNA, the CDR3 is TGTGCCAGCAGTGACAGGGGTAGCTCCTACGAGCAGTACTTC. Its translation: CASSDRGSSYEQYF.

This clone was counted once. The V and J genes are TRBV29-1 and TRBJ1-1; 9 bases line up with TRBD1. V was pared by 6 bases and J by 4 bases, with 6 bases of the junction left unmatched. This CDR3 is 13 amino acids long. Germline V gene sequence: CDR1 SQVTM, CDR2 ANQGSEA. CDR3: CSVSRQGVTEAFF. CDR3 in DNA: TGCAGCGTAAGCCGACAGGGGGTCACTGAAGCTTTCTTT.

Only one count was recorded for this clone. This chain uses TRBV5-1 with TRBJ2-4; 12 positions agree with TRBD2. V lost 4 bases to trimming and J lost 1 base; unmatched junction nucleotides: 9. Germline V gene sequence: CDR1 SGHRS, CDR2 YFSETQ. The CDR3 runs 18 residues. CDR3 sequence (DNA): TGCGCCAGCAGCCCTAGACTAGCGGGGGAGGGGGCCAAAAACATTCAGTACTTC. The encoded protein is CASSPRLAGEGAKNIQYF.

The gene calls are TRBV4-1 and TRBJ2-5; D may be TRBD1 (5 bases). The CDR3 length is 16 residues. CDR1 MGHRA and CDR2 YSYEKL come from the germline V gene. V lost 0 bases and J lost 1, with 12 bases in between. The CDR3 region is CASSQENRPAQETQYF. The CDR3 DNA reads as TGCGCCAGCAGCCAAGAGAACAGGCCTGCCCAAGAGACCCAGTACTTC.

This sequence joins TRBV13 and TRBJ1-3, with 9 bases matching TRBD1. The CDR3 consists of 16 residues. The V segment lost 5 bases and the J segment 1 base; nucleotides outside the gene matches: 6. Germline CDR1 and CDR2: PRHDT and FYEKMQ (reference sequence). CDR3 nucleotides: TGTGCCAGCAGCCTGGGACAGGGCCCTTCTGGAAACACCATATATTTT. Its translation: CASSLGQGPSGNTIYF.

This sequence joins TRBV18 and TRBJ2-7, with D maybe TRBD2 (5 bases). The CDR3 sequence is 14 residues long. Trimming pared 4 bases from V and 1 base from J, leaving 11 bases between. Germline lookup yields CDR1 KGHSH and CDR2 LQKENI. The CDR3, as DNA: TGTGCCAGCTCACGGTTGGACTCATCCTACGAGCAGTACTTC. Translating gives CASSRLDSSYEQYF. Full variable domain (rest looked up from reference TRBV18 and TRBJ2-7): NAGVMQNPRHLVRRRGQEARLRCSPMKGHSHVYWYRQLPEEGLKFMVYLQKENIIDESGMPKERFSAEFPKEGPSILRIQQVVRGDSAAYFCASSRLDSSYEQYFGPGTRLTVT.

The chain recombines TRBV29-1 with TRBJ1-2; 10 bases map to TRBD1. This CDR3 spans 14 amino acids. V lost 6 bases to trimming and J lost 7 bases; unmatched junction nucleotides: 11. In germline, CDR1 is SQVTM, CDR2 ANQGSEA. The CDR3 coding sequence is TGCAGCGTAGACGGCCCCGGGACAGGGGTTGGCTACACCTTC. Translated: CSVDGPGTGVGYTF.

This clone was detected once. The chain uses TRBV5-8 and TRBJ2-1; weak D call: TRBD1 (5 bases). V was shortened by 1 base and J by 5 bases, with 13 bases between the two germline ends. The CDR3 runs to 15 residues. Germline CDR1 reads SGHTS; CDR2 reads YDEGEE. Written as DNA, the CDR3 is TGTGCCAGCAGCTTGTTCAGGGTAAAACACAATGAGCAGTTCTTC. As protein: CASSLFRVKHNEQFF.

The J gene is TRBJ2-1, the V gene TRBV25-1, with D unclear. Germline loops: CDR1 MGHDK, CDR2 SYGVNS. The V and J ends lost 2 bases and 4 bases respectively, with 3 bases between them. The CDR3 sequence is 12 residues long. For the CDR3, the DNA is TGTGCCAGCAGTGAACGTTACAATGAGCAGTTCTTC. Amino acids: CASSERYNEQFF.

This chain connects TRBV6-5 to TRBJ2-7; the D gene is possibly TRBD2 (5 bases). The germline gives CDR1 MNHEY, CDR2 SVGAGI. This CDR3 has 15 amino acids. Between the trimmed V and J ends, which lost 6 bases and 0 bases, there was a span of 15 bases. The CDR3 coding sequence is TGTGCCAGCAGGCCAAGCGGAGCCAGCTCCTACGAGCAGTACTTC. Amino acid sequence: CASRPSGASSYEQYF.

This clone has more than one count but fewer than ten. The chain is built from TRBV11-2 and TRBJ1-1; TRBD1 aligns across 8 bases. With 1 base clipped from V and 6 bases from J, the junction kept 4 bases outside the gene matches. The germline V gene has CDR1 SGHAT and CDR2 FQNNGV. The CDR3 sequence is 14 residues long. CDR3 sequence reads: CASSLGQGYAEAFF. CDR3 nucleotides: TGTGCCAGCAGCTTAGGACAGGGGTACGCTGAAGCTTTCTTT.

The V call is TRBV12-5, the J call TRBJ2-1; TRBD1 matches 9 bases. V lost 3 bases and J lost 1; bases outside the gene matches: 16. Germline CDR1 LGHNT, CDR2 FRNRAP. The CDR3 is 20 amino acids. CDR3 loop: CASGFDVPGDGQGSYNEQFF. The CDR3 nucleotides are TGTGCTAGTGGTTTTGATGTACCTGGGGACGGACAGGGGTCCTACAATGAGCAGTTCTTC.

This rearrangement joins TRBV27 to TRBJ2-7, with TRBD1 matching over 8 bases. Germline loops: CDR1 MNHEY, CDR2 SMNVEV (reference sequence). The length of the CDR3 is 14 residues. V was clipped by 6 bases and J by 4 bases; unmatched bases: 8. The CDR3 spells CASSRQGPGYEQYF. The CDR3, as DNA: TGTGCCAGCAGCAGACAGGGGCCGGGGTACGAGCAGTACTTC.

The V and J genes are TRBV7-3 and TRBJ2-5; 11 bases are a match to TRBD2. The CDR3 length is 15 residues. J gave up 4 bases and V 5 bases, and 6 bases lay outside the gene matches. Germline V CDR1 and CDR2: SGHTA, FQGTGA. This CDR3 reads CASSRTSGRTETQYF. As DNA, the CDR3 is TGTGCCAGCAGCCGTACTAGCGGGAGAACAGAGACCCAGTACTTC. Full variable domain (remainder filled in from reference TRBV7-3 and TRBJ2-5): GAGVSQTPSNKVTEKGKYVELRCDPISGHTALYWYRQSLGQGPEFLIYFQGTGAADDSGLPNDRFFAVRPEGSVSTLKIQRTERGDSAVYLCASSRTSGRTETQYFGPGTRLLVL.

The rearrangement links TRBV19 to TRBJ1-6; perhaps TRBD1 as D (5 bases). Between the trimmed V and J ends, which lost 8 bases and 9 bases, there was a span of 20 bases. The CDR3 is 15 amino acids. Looked up from germline, CDR1 is LNHDA and CDR2 is SQIVND (reference sequence). The DNA of the CDR3 is TGTGCCAGTCCCTATTGGGGGAGGGGTAGTTCACCCCTCCACTTT. This translates into CASPYWGRGSSPLHF.

The chain employs TRBV6-5 and TRBJ1-1; 9 bases are a match to TRBD1. Trimming took 6 bases from V and 6 from J; bases not matched to a gene: 8. There are 14 residues in the CDR3. Per the germline V gene, CDR1 is MNHEY and CDR2 is SVGAGI. The CDR3 DNA follows: TGTGCCAGCAGACCCCCGGGACAGGGTTCTGAAGCTTTCTTT. As protein: CASRPPGQGSEAFF.

The V and J genes are TRBV6-5 and TRBJ1-4; 8 nucleotides align to TRBD1. Germline V gene lookup returns CDR1 MNHEY and CDR2 SVGAGI. The CDR3 loop spans 14 amino acids. Trimming removed 4 bases from V and 5 bases from J; junction bases left unmatched: 3. The CDR3 coding sequence is TGTGCCAGCAGTTCCTGGACAGGGAATGAAAAACTGTTTTTT. As protein: CASSSWTGNEKLFF.

In DNA, the CDR3 is TGTGCCAGCAGCTTCGCAGGGGTCGGGGAGCTGTTTTTT. Its translation: CASSFAGVGELFF. The chain couples TRBV11-2 to TRBJ2-2, with a possible D match to TRBD1 (6 bases). Trimming cost V 3 bases and J 7 bases, with 9 bases left between them. CDR1 and CDR2 (germline): SGHAT, FQNNGV. CDR3 size: 13 residues.

The chain employs TRBV5-4 and TRBJ2-7, with D tentatively TRBD1 (5 bases). The CDR3 has 15 residues. Looked up from germline, CDR1 is SGHNT and CDR2 is YYREEE (reference sequence). V was trimmed by 4 bases and J by 4 bases, leaving 18 bases between them. The CDR3 reads CASSQGTDLQYEQYF. CDR3 DNA sequence: TGTGCCAGCAGCCAGGGCACGGACCTACAATACGAGCAGTACTTC.

The gene calls are TRBV7-8 and TRBJ2-7, with D possibly being TRBD2 (6 bases). Germline CDR1 SGHVS, CDR2 FQNEAQ. The CDR3 runs 14 residues. V shed 0 bases and J shed 3 bases, with 9 bases lying between them. CDR3 nucleotide sequence: TGTGCCAGCAGCTTAGCGGGGGAGGTCTACGAGCAGTACTTC. Residues: CASSLAGEVYEQYF.

The V and J genes are TRBV5-1 and TRBJ2-7; no definite D call. The CDR3 is 15 amino acids. CDR1 is SGHRS, CDR2 YFSETQ, per germline. V lost 0 bases, J lost 0 bases, and 10 bases lay in between. DNA of the CDR3: TGCGCCAGCAGCTTGGTTGGCGGATCCTCCTACGAGCAGTACTTC. Translated, it gives CASSLVGGSSYEQYF.

This clone was seen only once. This chain links TRBV11-1 with TRBJ1-1; 11 nucleotides match TRBD1. J was trimmed by 0 bases and V by 4 bases; bases with no gene match: 4. The CDR3 covers 16 residues. The germline CDR1 and CDR2 sequences are SGHAT and FQDESV (reference sequence). The chain's CDR3 is CASSSGQGALNTEAFF. CDR3 sequence (DNA): TGTGCCAGCAGCTCCGGACAGGGGGCCCTGAACACTGAAGCTTTCTTT. Full variable domain (rest looked up from reference TRBV11-1 and TRBJ1-1): EAEVAQSPRYKITEKSQAVAFWCDPISGHATLYWYRQILGQGPELLVQFQDESVVDDSQLPKDRFSAERLKGVDSTLKIQPAELGDSAMYLCASSSGQGALNTEAFFGQGTRLTVV.

A single count supports this clone. The rearrangement uses TRBV19 and TRBJ1-6; no firm D call. Trimming pared 5 bases from V and 7 bases from J, leaving 18 bases between. This CDR3 region has 16 residues. The germline CDR1 and CDR2 sequences are LNHDA and SQIVND (reference sequence). Here the CDR3 reads CASSLSSEGRNSPLHF. The CDR3 nucleotides are TGTGCCAGTAGTCTCAGTAGTGAGGGTAGGAATTCACCCCTCCACTTT.

The chain employs TRBV5-1 and TRBJ2-7, with 8 bases that match TRBD2. Germline assignment: CDR1 SGHRS and CDR2 YFSETQ. After removal of 5 bases from V and 3 bases from J, the junction contained 13 bases not matched to a gene. The CDR3 is 16 residues long. DNA of the CDR3: TGCGCCAGCAGGGGCACGGGGGGGTTTGGGGACTACGAGCAGTACTTC. Protein product: CASRGTGGFGDYEQYF.

The chain links TRBV11-2 to TRBJ2-1; TRBD2 might be the D (6 bases). Per the germline V gene, CDR1 is SGHAT and CDR2 is FQNNGV. The ends were cut back, 1 base at V and 7 bases at J, with 8 bases in the middle. The CDR3 is 13 residues long. The CDR3 spells CASSLVGGNEQFF. The CDR3 DNA reads as TGTGCCAGCAGCTTAGTTGGGGGGAATGAGCAGTTCTTC.